A single sample gave rise to the 25 T cell receptor beta chains below, sequenced in a study of cytotoxic CD8 clonotypes in ibrutinib-treated CLL. The repertoire was sequenced with immunoSEQ multiplex PCR; TCRdb's copy has only in-frame clones and lacks some. The table has 300,000 or so clones, roughly 67% seen once. Material: PBMCs, obtained after 36 months of ibrutinib treatment. Receptors were obtained from a human donor with chronic lymphocytic leukemia.

This sequence joins TRBV11-3 and TRBJ2-3; D remains unclear. This CDR3 has 14 amino acids. V dropped 1 base and J dropped 2 bases, with 7 bases sitting between them. Germline V gene sequence: CDR1 SGHNT, CDR2 YENEEA. The CDR3 coding sequence is TGTGCCAGCAGCTTAGGAGGCCCCACAGATACGCAGTATTTT. Translating gives CASSLGGPTDTQYF.

This chain connects TRBV5-1 to TRBJ1-2; no clear D. CDR3 length equals 13 residues. Trimming cost V 0 bases and J 12 bases, with 15 bases left between them. The germline CDR1 and CDR2 sequences are SGHRS and YFSETQ. CDR3 sequence reads: CASSLDGEKVHTF. In DNA form, the CDR3 reads TGCGCCAGCAGCTTGGATGGGGAGAAAGTACACACCTTC.

This chain uses TRBV5-1 with TRBJ1-2; no clear D gene. V was shortened by 1 base and J by 7 bases, with 11 bases between the two germline ends. Germline CDR1 SGHRS, CDR2 YFSETQ. This CDR3 is 13 amino acids long. The CDR3 reads CASSLSWEGGYTF. The CDR3 nucleotides read TGCGCCAGCAGCTTGTCGTGGGAGGGTGGCTACACCTTC.

The genes are TRBV29-1 and TRBJ1-1; 7 bases match TRBD1. V shed 7 bases, J shed 1 base, and the junction held 9 bases outside the gene matches. Germline loops: CDR1 SQVTM, CDR2 ANQGSEA. CDR3 length equals 14 residues. CDR3 in DNA: TGCAGCGCTTGTCCCGGGACAGCGAACACTGAAGCTTTCTTT. Translating it yields CSACPGTANTEAFF.

The chain is built from TRBV13 and TRBJ2-7; 11 bases line up with TRBD2. The V and J ends lost 2 bases and 1 base, in that order; junction bases with no gene match: 4. The CDR3 is 16 residues long. Germline CDR1 and CDR2: PRHDT and FYEKMQ (reference sequence). CDR3 bases: TGTGCCAGCAGCTTAAGTCTAGCGGGGGGATCCTACGAGCAGTACTTC. Its translation: CASSLSLAGGSYEQYF.

V usage is TRBV7-6 and J usage is TRBJ2-7; D is perhaps TRBD1 (5 bases). CDR3 length equals 13 residues. V lost 6 bases, J lost 4 bases, and 13 bases lay in between. Germline-derived CDR1 and CDR2 are SGHVS and FNYEAQ. CDR3 sequence (DNA): TGTGCCAGCAGTCCAAATCCAGGGTACGAGCAGTACTTC. It codes for CASSPNPGYEQYF. The entire variable domain, with the rest obtained from reference TRBV7-6 and TRBJ2-7, is as follows: GAGVSQSPRYKVTKRGQDVALRCDPISGHVSLYWYRQALGQGPEFLTYFNYEAQQDKSGLPNDRFSAERPEGSISTLTIQRTEQRDSAMYRCASSPNPGYEQYFGPGTRLTVT.

This clone has just a few counts. The chain joins TRBV9 to TRBJ2-6; D not resolved. The V gene's germline CDR1 is SGDLS and CDR2 YYNGEE. Trimming took 4 bases from V and 0 from J, leaving 2 bases between them. The CDR3 has 13 residues. CDR3 loop: CASSYSGANVLTF. CDR3 nucleotides: TGTGCCAGCAGCTACTCTGGGGCCAACGTCCTGACTTTC.

V usage is TRBV28 and J usage is TRBJ2-2, with TRBD2 matching 7 bases. The CDR3 contains 16 residues. The ends lost 2 bases at V and 2 bases at J; junction bases unmatched: 5. From germline, CDR1 is MDHEN and CDR2 SYDVKM. The CDR3 loop reads CASSLGSGVNTGELFF. CDR3 DNA sequence: TGTGCCAGCAGTTTAGGAAGCGGGGTTAACACCGGGGAGCTGTTTTTT.

This clone appeared a few times. V usage is TRBV4-2 and J usage is TRBJ2-1; D is possibly TRBD1 (6 bases). The V and J ends lost 6 bases and 5 bases respectively, with 20 bases between them. The CDR3 sequence is 16 residues long. From germline, CDR1 is LGHNA and CDR2 YNFKEQ. CDR3: CASRQILGHRDNEQFF. The CDR3 bases are TGTGCCAGCAGGCAGATCCTAGGCCACAGGGACAATGAGCAGTTCTTC.

Only a few counts were recorded for this clone. The chain uses TRBV10-2 and TRBJ2-1; 8 bases agree with TRBD2. Losses at the gene ends were 1 base for V and 7 bases for J; bases not matched to a gene: 6. CDR3 length equals 15 residues. The V gene's germline CDR1 is WSHSY and CDR2 SAAADI. CDR3 amino acids: CASSEYGGAWNEQFF. The CDR3, as DNA: TGCGCCAGCAGTGAGTACGGGGGGGCCTGGAATGAGCAGTTCTTC.

This clone was observed a few times. The chain links TRBV7-3 to TRBJ2-1; TRBD2 is a possible D gene (7 bases). The CDR3 extends over 15 amino acids. Germline CDR1 and CDR2: SGHTA and FQGTGA. V lost 2 bases and J 5 bases, leaving 13 bases between the germline ends. CDR3 nucleotide sequence: TGTGCCAGCAGCTTATGGGGGCTAGCGGACAATGAGCAGTTCTTC. This codes for CASSLWGLADNEQFF.

Only a few counts were recorded for this clone. The chain uses TRBV6-5 and TRBJ2-7; possibly TRBD1 for D (5 bases). V dropped 6 bases and J dropped 0 bases, with 15 bases sitting between them. CDR1 is MNHEY and CDR2 is SVGAGI in the germline V gene. There are 15 residues in the CDR3. The CDR3 protein is CASRHRQTSSYEQYF. The CDR3 DNA reads TGTGCCAGCAGACATAGACAGACCAGCTCCTACGAGCAGTACTTC.

The chain recombines TRBV7-9 with TRBJ1-5; D is possibly TRBD1 (5 bases). The CDR3 totals 16 residues. V shed 2 bases and J shed 3 bases, with 14 bases lying between them. CDR1 SEHNR and CDR2 FQNEAQ come from the germline V gene (reference sequence). CDR3 nucleotide sequence: TGTGCCAGCAGCTTAACGGGCCAGGGTCCCAATCAGCCCCAGCATTTT. Translation gives CASSLTGQGPNQPQHF.

This clone was detected only a few times. The chain has TRBV4-3 and TRBJ2-3, with 12 bases fitting TRBD2. Germline loops: CDR1 LGHNA, CDR2 YSLEER. The CDR3 covers 20 residues. V shed 0 bases and J 2 bases; nucleotides not matched to a gene: 12. CDR3 residues: CASSQEVRLAGEVDTDTQYF. In DNA form, the CDR3 reads TGCGCCAGCAGCCAAGAAGTGCGACTAGCGGGGGAAGTAGACACAGATACGCAGTATTTT.

The J gene is TRBJ2-1, the V gene TRBV5-1; D may be TRBD2 (6 bases). Germline CDR1 is SGHRS and CDR2 is YFSETQ. The CDR3 is 17 amino acids. V shed 0 bases and J shed 4 bases, with 17 bases lying between them. The CDR3 region has the DNA TGCGCCAGCAGCTTGGTTCGGGGGTTAAGGGGTTACAATGAGCAGTTCTTC. Translation gives CASSLVRGLRGYNEQFF.

The V call is TRBV19, the J call TRBJ2-7, with 14 bases matching TRBD2. This CDR3 contains 16 residues. Trimming removed 6 bases from V and 4 bases from J; junction bases left unmatched: 8. Germline V gene lookup returns CDR1 LNHDA and CDR2 SQIVND (reference sequence). CDR3 nucleotide sequence: TGTGCCAGTAGCCTATTAGGGACTAGCGGGAGTTACGAGCAGTACTTC. Amino acids: CASSLLGTSGSYEQYF. Full variable domain (remainder filled in from reference TRBV19 and TRBJ2-7): DGGITQSPKYLFRKEGQNVTLSCEQNLNHDAMYWYRQDPGQGLRLIYYSQIVNDFQKGDIAEGYSVSREKKESFPLTVTSAQKNPTAFYLCASSLLGTSGSYEQYFGPGTRLTVT.

Only one count was recorded for this clone. The chain employs TRBV5-6 and TRBJ2-7, with TRBD1 identical over 12 bases. This CDR3 comprises 14 residues. Per the germline V gene, CDR1 is SGHDT and CDR2 is YYEEEE. Trimming took 5 bases from V and 6 from J; bases not matched to a gene: 6. The CDR3 DNA reads as TGTGCCAGCAGTTCCGGGACAGGGGGCGCCGAGCAGTACTTC. This translates into CASSSGTGGAEQYF.

The chain combines TRBV5-6 with TRBJ2-7; possible D gene TRBD1, 5 bases. Trimming cost V 0 bases and J 0 bases, with 13 bases left between them. This CDR3 has 16 residues. The germline V gene has CDR1 SGHDT and CDR2 YYEEEE. CDR3 coding DNA: TGTGCCAGCAGCTTGGATCGGCTGGGGCTCTCCTACGAGCAGTACTTC. Protein: CASSLDRLGLSYEQYF.

The CDR3 DNA reads TGTGCCAGCAGTTTCCGGGACAGGGGGCTCGGGGGCTACACCTTC. Amino acids: CASSFRDRGLGGYTF. V is TRBV6-6 and J is TRBJ1-2; 12 bases agree with TRBD1. CDR1 and CDR2 (germline): MNHNY, SVGAGI (reference sequence). The CDR3 totals 15 residues. The J segment lost 8 bases and the V segment lost 4 bases, leaving 8 bases of the junction unmatched.

A few counts support this clone. The rearrangement joins TRBV4-1 to TRBJ1-5; 7 bases are a match to TRBD1. Looked up from germline, CDR1 is MGHRA and CDR2 is YSYEKL. The CDR3 is 14 amino acids. Germline trimming cut 1 base from V and 5 bases from J; bases unmatched to any gene: 2. In nucleotides, the CDR3 is TGCGCCAGCAGCCAAGTAACAGGGGATCAGCCCCAGCATTTT. Encoded protein: CASSQVTGDQPQHF.

The rearrangement joins TRBV6-6 to TRBJ1-1, with no clear D. Per germline, CDR1 MNHNY and CDR2 SVGAGI (reference sequence). Trimming shortened V by 3 bases and J by 1 base, and 6 bases separated the two germline ends. This CDR3 has 13 amino acids. The CDR3, as DNA: TGTGCCAGCAGTTATACCGCGAACACTGAAGCTTTCTTT. Protein product: CASSYTANTEAFF.

The gene calls are TRBV29-1 and TRBJ1-5, with 9 bases identical to TRBD1. This CDR3 has 13 residues. Losses at the gene ends were 6 bases for V and 3 bases for J; bases not matched to a gene: 3. Germline CDR1 and CDR2: SQVTM and ANQGSEA. The CDR3 DNA sequence: TGCAGCGTCGGGACAGGGATCAATCAGCCCCAGCATTTT. Amino acids: CSVGTGINQPQHF. The variable domain in full, completed from reference TRBV29-1 and TRBJ1-5, reads SAVISQKPSRDICQRGTSLTIQCQVDSQVTMMFWYRQQPGQSLTLIATANQGSEATYESGFVIDKFPISRPNLTFSTLTVSNMSPEDSSIYLCSVGTGINQPQHFGDGTRLSIL.

This chain uses TRBV5-1 with TRBJ1-6, with D perhaps TRBD1 (5 bases). The germline CDR1 and CDR2 sequences are SGHRS and YFSETQ. The CDR3 extends over 13 amino acids. The V end lost 7 bases, the J end lost 13 bases, and 18 bases lay between the germline ends. CDR3 loop: CASGDRDSGPLHF. The DNA of the CDR3 is TGCGCCAGCGGCGATCGGGACTCTGGCCCCCTCCACTTT.

The chain couples TRBV7-8 to TRBJ2-1; the match to TRBD2 covers 14 bases. The V gene end was trimmed by 5 bases and the J gene end by 5 bases; junction bases not matched to a gene: 14. The CDR3 extends over 19 amino acids. Germline values: CDR1 SGHVS, CDR2 FQNEAQ. CDR3 loop: CASSIRLAGGPRVNNEQFF. CDR3 sequence (DNA): TGTGCCAGCAGCATCAGACTAGCGGGAGGGCCGAGAGTTAACAATGAGCAGTTCTTC.

The chain joins TRBV9 to TRBJ2-1; D unresolved. V shed 0 bases and J shed 9 bases, with 13 bases lying between them. The CDR3 has 14 residues. Germline V CDR1 and CDR2: SGDLS, YYNGEE. CDR3 residues: CASSVEIRMGEQFF. For the CDR3, the DNA is TGTGCCAGCAGCGTAGAGATCAGGATGGGTGAGCAGTTCTTC. Complete variable domain (other parts from reference TRBV9 and TRBJ2-1): DSGVTQTPKHLITATGQRVTLRCSPRSGDLSVYWYQQSLDQGLQFLIQYYNGEERAKGNILERFSAQQFPDLHSELNLSSLELGDSALYFCASSVEIRMGEQFFGPGTRLTVL.